The 22 T cell receptor beta chains below were found in one sample sequenced in a study of identical twins. Each CDR3 protein gets one entry after TCRdb re-called the 5' RACE reads with MiXCR. The data show more than 1.5 million distinct CDR3 sequences, roughly 35% seen once. The sample was cord blood. Receptor source: a newborn girl in good health.

The chain links TRBV20-1 to TRBJ2-7; 10 bases map to TRBD2. In germline, CDR1 is DFQATT, CDR2 SNEGSKA (reference sequence). CDR3 length equals 14 residues. V lost 5 bases and J lost 7; bases outside the gene matches: 11. CDR3 amino acids: CSAGLAVSYNEQYF. The CDR3 bases are TGCAGTGCTGGACTAGCGGTTTCCTACAATGAGCAGTACTTC.

This clonotype was counted a few times. The chain employs TRBV7-2 and TRBJ1-2, with a tentative D call TRBD1 (5 bases). This CDR3 has 13 amino acids. CDR1 and CDR2 from the germline V gene are SGHTA and FQGNSA. With 1 base removed from V and 7 bases from J, the gap between germline ends came to 10 bases. DNA of the CDR3: TGTGCCAGCAGCTTAGGAGGGGTTGGTGGCTACACCTTC. Translated: CASSLGGVGGYTF.

This clonotype has only a few counts. The chain uses TRBV4-1 and TRBJ1-1, with D maybe TRBD1 (6 bases). The CDR3 consists of 16 residues. V lost 0 bases and J lost 10, with 21 bases in between. Per the germline V gene, CDR1 is MGHRA and CDR2 is YSYEKL. The CDR3 loop reads CASSQDSGTIRLGAFF. The CDR3, as DNA: TGCGCCAGCAGCCAAGATTCCGGGACAATAAGACTCGGAGCTTTCTTT.

The genes are TRBV28 and TRBJ1-1; no clear D gene. V was cut by 5 bases and J by 0 bases, with 10 bases left in between. CDR3 size: 14 residues. The germline V gene has CDR1 MDHEN and CDR2 SYDVKM. CDR3 nucleotides: TGTGCCAGCAGTCCCCCTACCATGAACACTGAAGCTTTCTTT. Its translation is CASSPPTMNTEAFF.

The V and J genes are TRBV20-1 and TRBJ2-3; D perhaps matches TRBD2 (6 bases). V dropped 3 bases and J dropped 1 base, with 20 bases sitting between them. The germline V gene encodes CDR1 DFQATT and CDR2 SNEGSKA (reference sequence). The CDR3 runs 17 residues. The CDR3 is CSARENRRLERTDTQYF. Written as DNA, the CDR3 is TGCAGTGCTAGGGAAAACCGGCGACTAGAACGCACAGATACGCAGTATTTT.

V gene TRBV20-1 combines with J gene TRBJ2-1; D is unclear. There are 15 residues in the CDR3. Trimming took off 3 bases at V and 0 bases at J, with 12 bases between the two ends. Germline assignment: CDR1 DFQATT and CDR2 SNEGSKA (reference sequence). The CDR3 DNA sequence: TGCAGTGCTAGGCAGGAGCCGAGCTCCTACAATGAGCAGTTCTTC. This translates into CSARQEPSSYNEQFF.

V usage is TRBV4-2 and J usage is TRBJ2-7; a weak D match, TRBD1 (5 bases). The CDR3 length is 18 residues. CDR1 is LGHNA, CDR2 YNFKEQ, per germline. The V end lost 0 bases, the J end lost 11 bases, and 29 bases lay between the germline ends. The CDR3 coding sequence is TGTGCCAGCAGCCAAGAAATTCCCATACGGTCCAGGGCCCTAGGGGAGTACTTC. It is translated as CASSQEIPIRSRALGEYF.

This clonotype was observed a few times. DNA of the CDR3: TGCAGTGCTAGAGGGGGGGGCCTATCCACAGATACGCAGTATTTT. Translating it yields CSARGGGLSTDTQYF. The chain links TRBV20-1 to TRBJ2-3; D might be TRBD2 (7 bases). Trimming shortened V by 1 base and J by 2 bases, and 13 bases separated the two germline ends. CDR1 is DFQATT and CDR2 is SNEGSKA in the germline V gene (reference sequence). This CDR3 comprises 15 residues.

There are many counts of this clonotype. The chain joins TRBV12-3 or TRBV12-4 to TRBJ2-6; maybe TRBD1 (6 bases). V was pared by 5 bases and J by 4 bases, with 12 bases between. The CDR3 is 15 amino acids. CDR3 amino acids: CASSPQGTGANVLTF. The CDR3 nucleotides read TGTGCCAGCAGTCCACAGGGCACCGGGGCCAACGTCCTGACTTTC.

The gene calls are TRBV12-3 or TRBV12-4 and TRBJ2-3; D gene uncertain. This CDR3 comprises 12 residues. V lost 4 bases, J lost 11 bases, and 13 bases lay in between. The CDR3 DNA reads TGTGCCAGCAGTTCCACGGCAGATGTGCAGTATTTT. Protein: CASSSTADVQYF.

This clonotype was detected only a few times. The V gene is TRBV5-6, the J gene TRBJ2-7; D perhaps matches TRBD1 (6 bases). The CDR3 totals 14 residues. Germline-derived CDR1 and CDR2 are SGHDT and YYEEEE. Trimming left V 3 bases short and J 10 bases short, with 20 bases between. Written as DNA, the CDR3 is TGTGCCAGCAGCTCCCAATCCGGGACACCGCCCCAGTACTTC. The encoded protein is CASSSQSGTPPQYF.

The gene calls are TRBV2 and TRBJ2-1; D gene uncertain. Deletions cut 2 bases from V and 7 bases from J, with 6 bases between. The CDR3 is 12 amino acids. Germline V gene data show CDR1 as SNHLY and CDR2 as FYNNEI. CDR3 residues: CASSELANEQFF. CDR3 sequence (DNA): TGTGCCAGCAGTGAATTGGCGAATGAGCAGTTCTTC.

This clonotype was detected a few times. V and J are TRBV7-9 and TRBJ2-1; D gene unclear. Germline V gene lookup returns CDR1 SEHNR and CDR2 FQNEAQ (reference sequence). V was shortened by 1 base and J by 7 bases, with 14 bases between the two germline ends. The CDR3 has 15 amino acids. The CDR3 reads CASSLDGLVGNEQFF. Here the CDR3 DNA reads TGTGCCAGCAGCTTAGACGGGCTAGTGGGTAATGAGCAGTTCTTC.

The chain combines TRBV20-1 with TRBJ2-4, with D unclear. The J call may be incorrect, as the DNA end agrees better with TRBJ2-7. The CDR3 loop spans 14 amino acids. Germline CDR1 is DFQATT and CDR2 is SNEGSKA (reference sequence). CDR3: CSARDFGSRCEQYF. As DNA, the CDR3 is TGCAGTGCTAGAGATTTTGGTTCCCGCTGCGAGCAGTACTTC.

The rearrangement uses TRBV11-2 and TRBJ2-1, with TRBD2 matching over 7 bases. Germline V lookup: CDR1 SGHAT, CDR2 FQNNGV. Trimming removed 0 bases from V and 10 bases from J; junction bases left unmatched: 6. CDR3 length: 14 amino acids. The CDR3 coding sequence is TGTGCCAGCAGCTTAGACTTCCTACTAGCGGAGCAGTTCTTC. Encoded protein: CASSLDFLLAEQFF.

This chain joins TRBV10-2 and TRBJ2-3, with 9 bases identical to TRBD1. Trimming took 10 bases from V and 5 from J; bases not matched to a gene: 10. The CDR3 has 14 residues. CDR1 and CDR2 from the germline V gene are WSHSY and SAAADI. The CDR3 DNA reads TGCGCCACCCTGGACAGGGGAAGGGGAGATACGCAGTATTTT. It is translated as CATLDRGRGDTQYF.

The chain uses TRBV3-1 and TRBJ1-2; 9 nucleotides match TRBD1. Germline CDR1 is LGHDT and CDR2 is YNNKEL (reference sequence). The CDR3 runs 15 residues. V gave up 4 bases and J gave up 5 bases; unmatched junction bases: 8. CDR3 DNA: TGTGCCAGCAGCCGATCCGGGACAGGGTTTTATGGCTACACCTTC. It codes for CASSRSGTGFYGYTF.

The J gene is TRBJ2-3, the V gene TRBV5-1, with 13 nucleotides matching TRBD2. With V trimmed by 4 bases and J by 4 bases, 6 bases remained unmatched. CDR1 and CDR2 from the germline V gene are SGHRS and YFSETQ. The CDR3 sequence is 16 residues long. The CDR3 loop is CASSTYGLAGADTQYF. The CDR3 coding sequence is TGCGCCAGCAGCACGTACGGACTAGCGGGGGCAGATACGCAGTATTTT.

The chain uses TRBV3-1 and TRBJ2-5; D is possibly TRBD2 (7 bases). This CDR3 has 16 residues. V was cut by 4 bases and J by 11 bases, with 26 bases left in between. CDR1 is LGHDT, CDR2 YNNKEL, per germline (reference sequence). The CDR3 loop reads CASSLGVAGAHNEQYF. The DNA for the CDR3 is TGTGCCAGCAGCCTCGGAGTTGCGGGGGCTCACAATGAGCAGTACTTC.

V is TRBV3-1 and J is TRBJ2-3; D is perhaps TRBD2 (5 bases). CDR3 length equals 15 residues. Trimming took 2 bases from V and 6 from J, leaving 15 bases between them. Germline V gene data show CDR1 as LGHDT and CDR2 as YNNKEL (reference sequence). The DNA of the CDR3 is TGTGCCAGCAGCCAAACTAGAGTCGTCCATGATACGCAGTATTTT. Translation gives CASSQTRVVHDTQYF.

This clonotype occurred many times. One junction end does not reproduce the germline sequence, and a read error may be involved. This chain uses TRBV12-3 or TRBV12-4 with TRBJ2-3; D is unresolved. The length of the CDR3 is 11 residues. The CDR3 DNA is TGCGCCAGCGCCCGTGCAGATACGCAGTATTTT. This encodes CASARADTQYF.

The chain is built from TRBV6-1 and TRBJ2-7; possibly TRBD1 for D (5 bases). Between the trimmed V and J ends, which lost 6 bases and 3 bases, there was a span of 12 bases. The CDR3 consists of 13 residues. Germline loops: CDR1 MNHNS, CDR2 SASEGT. The CDR3 nucleotides are TGTGCCAGCAGGGACACGGTTCGCTACGAGCAGTACTTC. Its protein is CASRDTVRYEQYF.